The 18 T cell receptor beta chains below all came from one sample that was sequenced in a study of regulatory T cells in long-lasting Graves disease. Noted time point: newly diagnosed GD, antithyroid drugs for less than 3 months. The TCR library was prepared using RNA isolated from PBMCs. iRepertoire HTBI primers and Arm-PCR of CDR3 regions built TCR beta libraries. TCRdb redid the calling of the multiplex PCR reads with MiXCR, one entry per CDR3 protein. Found here are 350,000 to 500,000 distinct CDR3 sequences, about 15% of them singletons; the top ten hold about 25%. The data also belong to a second study, concerning T cells in Graves' hyperthyroidism and ophthalmopathy.

The starting material was peripheral blood mononuclear cells (PBMCs), obtained at new diagnosis, from a patient treated with antithyroid drugs. The origin of the receptors is a woman aged 18-30 years with Graves disease.

As concerns this clonotype: A much larger clone differs by one base, so this may be a read error. A read error is likely, as this CDR3 ends without the conserved phenylalanine or tryptophan. The chain couples TRBV9 to TRBJ1-1, with D maybe TRBD1 (5 bases). Germline V gene lookup returns CDR1 SGDLS and CDR2 YYNGEE. This CDR3 has 13 residues. The V and J ends lost 5 bases and 1 base respectively, with 9 bases between them. The CDR3 region is CASRSTGNTEAFY. The DNA for the CDR3 is TGTGCCAGCAGATCTACAGGGAACACTGAAGCTTTCTAT.

In its sample, this clonotype was seen many times. The rearrangement joins TRBV2 to TRBJ2-7; 10 nucleotides match TRBD2. The CDR3 has 15 amino acids. Trimming cost V 1 base and J 5 bases; bases outside gene matches: 5. Germline V gene lookup returns CDR1 SNHLY and CDR2 FYNNEI. CDR3 protein: CASSEGKAGGDEQYF. The CDR3 nucleotides are TGTGCCAGCAGTGAAGGGAAAGCGGGAGGGGACGAGCAGTACTTC. Full variable domain (remainder filled in from reference TRBV2 and TRBJ2-7): EPEVTQTPSHQVTQMGQEVILRCVPISNHLYFYWYRQILGQKVEFLVSFYNNEISEKSEIFDDQFSVERPDGSNFTLKIRSTKLEDSAMYFCASSEGKAGGDEQYFGPGTRLTVT.

The chain has TRBV7-3 and TRBJ1-1; TRBD1 is a possible D gene (5 bases). Germline-derived CDR1 and CDR2 are SGHTA and FQGTGA. V dropped 3 bases and J dropped 5 bases, with 13 bases sitting between them. The CDR3 length is 14 residues. The CDR3 reads CASSFIRVRTEAFF. The DNA for the CDR3 is TGTGCCAGCAGCTTCATCAGGGTAAGGACTGAAGCTTTCTTT.

This clonotype was detected many times. The rearrangement joins TRBV12-3 or TRBV12-4 to TRBJ2-7; 13 nucleotides align to TRBD2. This CDR3 contains 16 residues. Losses at the gene ends were 3 bases for V and 3 bases for J; bases not matched to a gene: 5. The CDR3 DNA sequence: TGTGCCAGCAGTTTCCAGACTAGCGGGAGGATCTACGAGCAGTACTTC. Translation: CASSFQTSGRIYEQYF.

This clonotype was recorded a few times. A much more abundant neighbour one base away suggests this may be a read error. The CDR3 bases are TGTGCCAGCAGTTCACGACAGATGAACACTGAAGCTTTCTTT. Translation: CASSSRQMNTEAFF. V gene TRBV12-3 or TRBV12-4 combines with J gene TRBJ1-1; D may be TRBD1 (5 bases). The CDR3 length is 14 residues. V lost 4 bases to trimming and J lost 0 bases, with 9 bases between them.

This clonotype was picked up many times. The chain employs TRBV11-3 and TRBJ2-2; tentatively, D is TRBD1 (6 bases). Germline V gives CDR1 SGHNT, CDR2 YENEEA. The CDR3 is 14 residues long. V was cut by 2 bases and J by 4 bases, with 8 bases left in between. The CDR3, as DNA: TGTGCCAGCAGCTTACTAGGGGGCACCGGGGAGCTGTTTTTT. This gives the protein CASSLLGGTGELFF.

This clonotype was seen more than once but under ten times. The chain employs TRBV6-1 and TRBJ1-5; D is undetermined. Deletions cut 10 bases from V and 5 bases from J, with 15 bases between. Germline values: CDR1 MNHNS, CDR2 SASEGT. The CDR3 extends over 13 amino acids. The chain's CDR3 is CATQDGIYQPQHF. CDR3 nucleotides: TGTGCCACCCAGGACGGAATCTATCAGCCCCAGCATTTT.

This clonotype was detected many times. The chain carries TRBV27 and TRBJ2-1, with D maybe TRBD2 (5 bases). The CDR3 is made up of 12 amino acids. Germline-derived CDR1 and CDR2 are MNHEY and SMNVEV (reference sequence). The V end lost 5 bases, the J end lost 12 bases, and 14 bases lay between the germline ends. CDR3 protein: CASSVSGLVQFF. The CDR3, as DNA: TGTGCCAGCAGTGTAAGCGGTCTCGTGCAGTTCTTC.

This clonotype has just a few counts. The gene calls are TRBV5-1 and TRBJ2-2; 8 nucleotides line up with TRBD1. V was clipped by 3 bases and J by 4 bases; unmatched bases: 8. CDR1 is SGHRS, CDR2 YFSETQ, per germline. The CDR3 sequence is 16 residues long. The CDR3 DNA reads as TGCGCCAGCAGCTCCAGGACAGGGATGTCCACCGGGGAGCTGTTTTTT. Protein: CASSSRTGMSTGELFF. Filled out from reference TRBV5-1 and TRBJ2-2, the complete variable domain reads KAGVTQTPRYLIKTRGQQVTLSCSPISGHRSVSWYQQTPGQGLQFLFEYFSETQRNKGNFPGRFSGRQFSNSRSEMNVSTLELGDSALYLCASSSRTGMSTGELFFGEGSRLTVL.

This clonotype was seen a few times. The genes are TRBV12-5 and TRBJ2-5; 7 positions match TRBD1. CDR3 length: 15 residues. The junction had 4 bases not matched to a gene; V was cut back by 1 base and J by 2 bases. Germline CDR1 is LGHNT and CDR2 is FRNRAP. The CDR3 spells CASGLGGGSQETQYF. The CDR3 DNA follows: TGTGCTAGTGGTTTGGGAGGGGGCTCTCAAGAGACCCAGTACTTC.

The table lists this clonotype with many counts. The gene calls are TRBV20-1 and TRBJ1-1; D is unclear. In germline, CDR1 is DFQATT, CDR2 SNEGSKA (reference sequence). This CDR3 spans 11 amino acids. CDR3 sequence (DNA): TGCAGACCGGGCCAGAACACCAAAGCTTTCTTT. Protein: CRPGQNTKAFF.

This clonotype was counted many times. The chain combines TRBV28 with TRBJ2-3; D is perhaps TRBD2 (5 bases). CDR1 MDHEN and CDR2 SYDVKM come from the germline V gene. Trimming removed 7 bases at V and 2 bases at J, with 16 bases between. The CDR3 is 15 amino acids. This CDR3 is CASTPSGIYTDTQYF. Written as DNA, the CDR3 is TGTGCCAGCACCCCATCCGGGATCTACACAGATACGCAGTATTTT. The full variable domain, its missing parts supplied by reference TRBV28 and TRBJ2-3, is DVKVTQSSRYLVKRTGEKVFLECVQDMDHENMFWYRQDPGLGLRLIYFSYDVKMKEKGDIPEGYSVSREKKERFSLILESASTNQTSMYLCASTPSGIYTDTQYFGPGTRLTVL.

This clonotype was detected ten times or more. At one boundary the junction diverges from the germline segment, which might be a read error. V usage is TRBV7-7 and J usage is TRBJ2-5, with D perhaps matching TRBD2 (6 bases). The CDR3 covers 15 residues. Germline V lookup: CDR1 SSHAT, CDR2 FNYEAQ (reference sequence). CDR3 residues: CASSLRAGGQETQYF. CDR3 in DNA: TGTGCTAGCAGCTTAAGGGCAGGAGGGCAAGAGACCCAGTACTTC. The whole variable domain, filled in from reference TRBV7-7 and TRBJ2-5, reads GAGVSQSPRYKVTKRGQDVTLRCDPISSHATLYWYQQALGQGPEFLTYFNYEAQPDKSGLPSDRFSAERPEGSISTLTIQRTEQRDSAMYRCASSLRAGGQETQYFGPGTRLLVL.

V and J are TRBV6-1 and TRBJ2-3; 8 bases fit TRBD2. Germline values: CDR1 MNHNS, CDR2 SASEGT. V was clipped by 6 bases and J by 0 bases; unmatched bases: 5. The CDR3 covers 15 residues. The CDR3 DNA reads TGTGCCAGCAGATTTAGCGGGACTAGCACAGATACGCAGTATTTT. As protein: CASRFSGTSTDTQYF.

In this sample, this clonotype turned up many times. This chain uses TRBV20-1 with TRBJ2-3; 9 nucleotides match TRBD2. The CDR3 runs to 14 residues. Germline CDR1 is DFQATT and CDR2 is SNEGSKA (reference sequence). Trimming took 6 bases from V and 9 from J; bases not matched to a gene: 13. CDR3 bases: TGCAGTGCGCCGACTAGCGGAGCTACTTTAACGCAGTATTTT. Translated: CSAPTSGATLTQYF.

Note on this clonotype: This could be a read error, since a much larger clone is one nucleotide away. This chain links TRBV2 with TRBJ2-1; D is ambiguous. There are 11 residues in the CDR3. The germline V gene encodes CDR1 SNHLY and CDR2 FYNNEI. The chain's CDR3 is CASNPTGEQLF. CDR3 in DNA: TGTGCCAGCAACCCGACGGGTGAGCAGCTCTTC.

This clonotype has a count of ten or more. The chain joins TRBV28 to TRBJ2-3; no reliable D call. Per the germline V gene, CDR1 is MDHEN and CDR2 is SYDVKM. The CDR3 spans 13 residues. V was shortened by 8 bases and J by 0 bases, with 9 bases between the two germline ends. The CDR3 protein is CASDDSSTDTQYF. The CDR3 coding sequence is TGTGCCAGCGACGACTCAAGCACAGATACGCAGTATTTT.

The V call is TRBV13, the J call TRBJ2-7; 13 bases are a match to TRBD2. Trimming removed 3 bases from V and 6 bases from J; junction bases left unmatched: 8. This CDR3 region has 16 residues. The germline gives CDR1 PRHDT, CDR2 FYEKMQ (reference sequence). The CDR3 region has the DNA TGTGCCAGCAGCTTGACAATTGGGACTAGCGGGACCGAGCAGTACTTC. It encodes CASSLTIGTSGTEQYF.